This T cell receptor beta chain comes out of a study of cytomegalovirus exposure and HLA in healthy donors. Study findings and constraints: Reportedly, a later analysis found an Asian-associated ancestry cluster had fewer N-insertions than the roughly 700-donor mean.

A word on this clone: Its specificity is unknown.

The study ran its PCR with 60 Vbeta and 13 Jbeta primers. Sequencing was performed with immunoSEQ multiplex PCR; in TCRdb, only in-frame clones are kept and a portion is missing. The sample yields about 120,000 clones, around 81% seen once. J gave up 0 bases and V 4 bases, and 7 bases lay outside the gene matches. The CDR3 sequence is 17 residues long. Sample: PBMCs. This receptor was identified in a female donor in good health and CMV-seronegative. The gene calls are TRBV23-1 and TRBJ1-5, with TRBD1 matching 9 bases. TRBV23-1 is classed as an ORF, of uncertain function. The CDR3 spells CASSRTGGPNSNQPQHF. The CDR3, as DNA: TGCGCCAGCAGTCGAACAGGGGGCCCCAATAGCAATCAGCCCCAGCATTTT.